The present T cell receptor beta chain was sequenced within a study of blood T cell repertoires in COVID-19. The wider study: From T cells, B-cell-depleted T cells, or PBMCs came the material, which was cDNA or gDNA.

The method was immunoSEQ multiplex PCR; TCRdb's version includes in-frame clones alone and lacks a portion of them. The top ten hold 3% to 3.5% of the sample, which has approximately 170,000 clones, around 85% seen once. The CDR3 consists of 17 residues. Germline CDR1 is KGHSH and CDR2 is LQKENI. Of note for this clone: One junction end disagrees with the germline gene, perhaps due to a read error. This same CDR3 is encoded by further DNA sequences in the sample.

Clinical history reported by participants formed the basis on which cohorts were assigned. Cohort 3 donors were reported recovered after two negative PCRs, clearance, or symptom resolution. This TCR derives from a woman under 40 who had recovered from COVID-19. V is TRBV18 and J is TRBJ1-2; perhaps TRBD1 as D (5 bases). Sequenced material: PBMCs or T cells enriched from blood (not recorded which). CDR3 bases: TGTGCCAGCTCACCAGGCGGGGCAGACTCTTCTAACTATGGCTACACTTTC. Amino acids: CASSPGGADSSNYGYTF.